This TCR beta chain stems from a study of cytomegalovirus exposure and HLA in healthy donors (dated by TCRdb to 2017 to 2019). A note on the overall study: In an earlier analysis of some 550 of the donors, approximately 300 Gb of sequence data and 90 million to 120 million unique TCR beta sequences from some 170 million T cells were reported. Besides the first cohort of more than 650 subjects, a separate validation cohort made up of 120 different subjects was used. High-throughput TCR immunosequencing, statistical association of individual TCRs with disease status, and machine learning were combined to predict cytomegalovirus infection status. Of the roughly 400 genotyped donors, 81% were placed in the genetic ancestry cluster associated with self-reported Caucasian donors. Every discovery cohort repertoire had been produced on one sequencing platform. Among around 400 genotyped donors of the cohort, an average of around 240,000 unique TCR beta nucleotide sequences was sequenced per donor, of which about 18% were non-productive. A later genetic analysis used genome-wide SNP genotypes for about 60% of the roughly 700 donors, treating that subset as a discovery cohort. Rather than using new phenotypic data, the later analysis identified candidate immune exposures from TCR beta sequences and from how often those sequences occurred across donors. The study was designed to test whether signatures of past pathogen exposure could be identified by cataloging public T cell receptors. About 280 gigabases of sequencing data and 80 million or so unique TCR sequences were included in an early release covering roughly 700 HLA-typed donors. About five DR-DQ haplotypes were handled as single units for association and clustering because linkage in the cohort was strong. Typing coverage differed by locus: A, B, C, DRB1 and DQB1 were typed in roughly 629-630 donors, DQA1 in about 500, DPA1 in 606, and DPB1 in about 450. Both class I and class II loci were covered by HLA typing, at four-digit resolution. Using immunosequencing, the study profiled T cell repertoires from fewer than 700 subjects and related those repertoires to cytomegalovirus serostatus. Donor age, sex, ethnicity and CMV serostatus were collected together with the repertoire data. A later analysis re-examined previously published TCR beta repertoires from more than 550 donors and added high-resolution HLA genotyping to investigate patterns of TCR occurrence. In an earlier analysis of 587 of the donors, high-throughput TCR beta sequencing was used to judge whether each TCR beta V gene segment behaved as functional or pseudogenic. The research as a whole found: The 87-base-pair reads could not distinguish some IMGT-functional V segments, including TRBV6-2 and TRBV6-3, so those segments were excluded. The classifier was reported to diagnose cytomegalovirus status with high specificity and sensitivity in both the original cohort and the validation cohort. Because HLA typing was missing for some donors at each locus, association tests included only the typed subset. The presence/absence analyses assumed that sequencing depth was roughly uniform across donors, and that assumption may not be true. CMV serostatus was the only immune exposure information available for the cohort. The earlier analysis of 587 of the donors excluded 15 to 20 rarely observed V segments, including chromosome 9 orphons, because counts were too low. According to a later analysis, TCR association rates differed among HLA loci, with DRB1 alleles showing the most associated TCRs and HLA-C alleles showing the fewest. A further reported finding was that TCR beta sequences accurately predicted the HLA-A and HLA-B alleles for most subjects in the first cohort. According to the authors, the approach could potentially be generalized to other disease states and immunological phenotypes. In an earlier analysis of around 600 of the donors, most TCR beta V segments appeared in productive rearrangements about 87% or about 30% of the time, broadly matching IMGT annotations. When HLA alleles, especially DR and DQ, strongly co-occurred, attributing TCR associations to individual alleles was difficult. A later analysis reported that several top co-occurrence clusters appeared linked to parvovirus B19, influenza, CMV and Epstein-Barr virus. Correlated functional status among segregating V segments might be attributable to linkage disequilibrium, but an unknown experimental factor could not be ruled out. The study gave a list of 150 to 200 TCR beta chains associated with cytomegalovirus. The cohort was sequenced for TCR beta chains only, and without alpha or paired-chain data the features that could be detected were limited. In vitro tests confirmed that three of the cytomegalovirus-associated TCR beta chains recognize cytomegalovirus antigens. Specific HLA alleles were associated with roughly 16,000 TCR beta sequences at a false discovery rate of 0.05 in a later analysis. According to a later analysis, most CMV-associated TCR beta chains appeared to be HLA-restricted, and the HLA associations seemed to be driven largely by CMV exposure. A later genetic analysis associated a missense DCLRE1C variant with V-gene and J-gene trimming of TCR beta chains, and an independent cohort replicated the association. Compared with equally common non-associated chains, HLA-associated TCR beta chains in a later analysis were more clonally expanded and had lower generation probabilities. Most TCR sequences were seen in very few donors, while some public TCRs were found in many individuals. A cluster of highly shared sequence variants was judged likely to represent a technical artifact of the sequencing pipeline. Compared with the 666-donor mean, donors in an Asian-associated ancestry cluster had fewer N-insertions in productive TCRs, according to a later genetic analysis.

Sequences LNHDA (CDR1) and SQIVND (CDR2) are obtained from the germline V gene (reference sequence). V was cut back by 7 bases and J by 3 bases, leaving a gap of 16 bases between them. Its CDR3 holds 14 amino acids, cysteine through phenylalanine. Only CDR3 DNA is held: 42 bases, read in frame from base 1. The cohort was made up of about 670 healthy bone marrow donors. At the time of sampling, every cohort member was nominally healthy, though immune exposures that went unrecorded were likely present. The donor was CMV seronegative and belonged to the group of 350 to 400 seronegative cohort members. A peripheral blood sample was provided by each donor, and peripheral blood mononuclear cells were used for TCR beta sequencing. Genomic DNA extraction from the blood cell samples was performed with the Qiagen DNeasy Blood Extraction Kit. Regarding this clone: Its antigen remains unidentified. No much larger clone exists at a distance of one base, and base qualities are not known.

Libraries were built with the immunoSEQ multiplex PCR assay. For the multiplex PCR, a mixture combining 60 forward primers for TCR Vbeta segments and 13 reverse primers for TCR Jbeta segments was used. The CDR3 region of rearranged TCR beta genes was amplified from genomic DNA with a multiplex PCR assay. On the Illumina HiSeq System, the amplified TCR beta libraries were sequenced as 87-base-pair reads. On the authors' methods: In a later analysis, approximately 74 million unique TCR beta chains were counted across the roughly 700 repertoires, and around 10 million of these chains were shared by at least two donors. Raw reads were error-corrected and collapsed into unique sequences by a nearest-neighbor algorithm in which closely related sequences were merged to remove PCR and sequencing errors. Alignment of CDR3 sequences to IMGT reference sequences was used to assign V, D and J gene segments. For a sequence to be retained, at least a six-nucleotide match to both a V gene segment and a J gene segment was required. A rearrangement counted as productive if the CDR3 had no stop codons and remained in frame with V and J, and every other rearrangement counted as non-productive. CDR3 was defined according to IMGT convention as the region running from the second conserved V-encoded cysteine to the conserved J-encoded phenylalanine. Sequences without an unambiguous match to a single V gene segment were excluded from the earlier analysis of about 600 of the donors. An earlier analysis of 500 to 700 of the donors classified V segments as functional when productive rearrangements were above 56.7% and as segregating when the standard deviation between donors was above 5%. A statistical classification framework was built for diagnosing cytomegalovirus status from the catalog of TCR beta chain sequences. In a later analysis, TCR nucleotide sequences were compared against IMGT/GENE-DB human TR gene sequences so that V and J genes could be assigned. In a later analysis, CDR3 sequences and most-parsimonious VDJ recombination scenarios were assigned using the TCRdist pipeline. In a later analysis, each TCR beta chain was defined by its CDR3 amino acid sequence together with its V-gene family, and reads without a unique V-gene family were excluded. As a way to deal with suspected cross-contamination and a sequencing artifact, a later analysis dropped hundreds of nucleotide sequences that were highly shared and had low generation probability. For each public chain, a later analysis derived a clonal expansion index from normalized ranks of inferred template counts within each repertoire. A later analysis computed generation probabilities with a VDJ recombination model fitted to out-of-frame rearrangements, and checked the results against IGoR. In a later analysis, hypergeometric tests were used to score TCR-TCR, TCR-HLA and TCR-CMV co-occurrence, with a repertoire-size bias correction applied to TCR pairs. A later analysis estimated false discovery rates by permuting HLA or CMV assignments 20 times. A later analysis grouped co-occurring TCRs with DBSCAN, adding TCRdist sequence similarity when clustering within HLA-allele-positive subsets. Repertoires with fewer than 30,000 or more than 120,000 public chains were left out of co-occurrence clustering, as were a few repertoires with anomalous nucleotide sharing. TCRdb carries this immuneACCESS record with in-frame sequences only. Its versions omit some clonotypes, under half of them owing to an unresolved V gene in the studies checked, with the rest unexplained. The V and J calls and the clone size are those of that table, but D and trimming were determined from the DNA. A total of 150,000 to 200,000 clones appear in this sample, about 70% of them only once. 3% to 3.5% of the sample is held by the ten biggest clonotypes.

The sequenced material came from PBMCs. The rearrangement combines TRBV19 with TRBJ2-7; the D region possibly corresponds to TRBD2 (6 bases align). This TCR derives from a male donor in good health and CMV-seronegative. For the CDR3, the sequence is CASTNRPGGYEQYF. In nucleotide form, the sequence is TGTGCCAGTACCAACCGGCCCGGGGGCTACGAGCAGTACTTC.